This TCR beta chain was obtained from a study of shared clonotypes between healthy human individuals. Overall study results and limits: Clonotypes not shared had lower generation probabilities than those common to all four donors. Despite large depth, rarefaction showed incomplete sorted-subset sequencing.

A word on this clone: Antigen specificity is unknown.

The DNA input per sorted-subset replicate PCR was roughly 0.2 ug, corresponding to around 30,000 T cell genomes. The data were produced by immunoSEQ multiplex PCR, yet TCRdb's version contains in-frame clones alone and is incomplete. This table holds about 1.1 million clones, 75% to 85% found once. The receptor's source is a man aged 18-30 years in good health. Some clones in this sample may be carry-over from other donors' samples. Sample: memory CD4+ T cells from PBMCs. Subset meaning: CD45RA-negative fraction.

CDR3: CASSVRDGSSEQYF. CDR3 DNA sequence: TGTGCCAGCAGCGTCAGGGACGGAAGTTCAGAGCAGTACTTC. V usage is TRBV9 and J usage is TRBJ2-7; either TRBD1 or TRBD2 may fit D (5 bases each). Deletions cut 2 bases from V and 7 bases from J, with 16 bases between. Per the germline V gene, CDR1 is SGDLS and CDR2 is YYNGEE. The CDR3 covers 14 residues.